This T cell receptor (beta chain) was sequenced for a study of blood T cell repertoires in COVID-19. Study information: Sites across the United States, Italy and Spain contributed samples from acute and convalescent COVID-19. Sample material is recorded as cDNA or gDNA derived from T cells, B-cell-depleted T cells, or PBMCs.

Authors' analysis steps: The authors estimated nucleated cell counts from reference gene primer amplification. The table came from immunoSEQ multiplex PCR; TCRdb's copy has only in-frame clones and leaves some out. The V and J calls and the clone size are those of that table, but D and trimming were determined from the DNA. The sample lists about 55,000 clones, around nine tenths occurring once. J gave up 0 bases and V 0 bases, and 12 bases lay outside the gene matches. The CDR3 consists of 18 residues. Germline loops: CDR1 SQVTM, CDR2 ANQGSEA. The chain employs TRBV29-1 and TRBJ2-5; 8 bases agree with TRBD1. The specimen was peripheral blood. This clonotype originated in a man in his 60s with active COVID-19. The CDR3 here is CSVEDPGGQGAHQETQYF. Here the CDR3 DNA reads TGCAGCGTTGAAGATCCTGGTGGGCAGGGGGCACACCAAGAGACCCAGTACTTC.